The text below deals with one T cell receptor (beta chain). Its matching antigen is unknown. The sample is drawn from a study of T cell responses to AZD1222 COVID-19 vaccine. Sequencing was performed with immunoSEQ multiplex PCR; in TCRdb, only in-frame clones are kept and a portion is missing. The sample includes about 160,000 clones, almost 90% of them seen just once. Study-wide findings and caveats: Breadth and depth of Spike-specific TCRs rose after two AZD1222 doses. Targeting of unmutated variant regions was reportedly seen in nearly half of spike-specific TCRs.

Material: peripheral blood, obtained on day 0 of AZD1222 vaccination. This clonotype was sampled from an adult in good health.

The CDR3 loop is CASSSTASTAATNYGYTF. CDR3 in DNA: TGCGCCAGCAGCTCGACGGCGAGCACCGCGGCGACTAACTATGGCTACACCTTC. V is TRBV5-1 and J is TRBJ1-2, with unresolved D. Trimming shortened V by 3 bases and J by 0 bases, and 21 bases separated the two germline ends. There are 18 residues in the CDR3. Germline values: CDR1 SGHRS, CDR2 YFSETQ.